These 31 T cell receptor beta chains originate from one sample sequenced in a study of post-analysis software for immune sequencing data. Findings and caveats of the study: Patients had higher frequencies than controls of about five TRBV segments, including TRBV5-6, TRBV5-1 and TRBV20-1.

Unique molecular identifiers had been added to the TCR beta cDNA libraries. From the PCR reads, TCRdb called clonotypes with MiXCR, one entry per CDR3 protein. The sample contains 350,000 to 500,000 distinct CDR3 sequences, about 40% of which appear only once. These TCRs are of unknown antigen specificity. The sample taken for sequencing was blood. The origin of the receptors is a girl aged 2 to 10 with multiple sclerosis.

This chain links TRBV5-1 with TRBJ2-2; no definite D call. The V and J ends lost 0 bases and 0 bases respectively, with 6 bases between them. The CDR3 runs to 15 residues. Looked up from germline, CDR1 is SGHRS and CDR2 is YFSETQ. CDR3 sequence reads: CASSLVSSNTGELFF. CDR3 DNA: TGCGCCAGCAGCTTGGTCAGCTCGAACACCGGGGAGCTGTTTTTT.

The chain recombines TRBV25-1 with TRBJ2-7; 8 bases are a match to TRBD1. Germline V gene sequence: CDR1 MGHDK, CDR2 SYGVNS. CDR3 length: 12 residues. V trimming: 5 bases; J trimming: 7 bases; junction bases outside the gene matches: 4. The CDR3 loop is CASSKTGDEQYF. CDR3 DNA: TGTGCCAGCAGTAAGACAGGGGATGAGCAGTACTTC.

This chain links TRBV28 with TRBJ2-1; 8 positions agree with TRBD2. There are 17 residues in the CDR3. The germline V gene encodes CDR1 MDHEN and CDR2 SYDVKM. With V trimmed by 4 bases and J by 6 bases, 14 bases remained unmatched. CDR3 sequence (DNA): TGTGCCAGCAGTTCAACTCTGACTAGCGTTATCGCCAATGAGCAGTTCTTC. Translation gives CASSSTLTSVIANEQFF.

This clonotype was picked up a small number of times. This sequence joins TRBV24-1 and TRBJ2-4; D unclear. The CDR3 sequence is 15 residues long. Germline V gives CDR1 KGHDR, CDR2 SFDVKD. Trimming left V 2 bases short and J 2 bases short, with 9 bases between. CDR3 sequence reads: CATSDSATPKNIQYF. Here the CDR3 DNA reads TGTGCCACCAGTGATTCGGCGACCCCCAAAAACATTCAGTACTTC.

This sequence joins TRBV6-5 and TRBJ2-5; 7 nucleotides line up with TRBD2. Germline assignment: CDR1 MNHEY and CDR2 SVGAGI. The V and J ends lost 5 bases and 2 bases, in that order; junction bases with no gene match: 5. This CDR3 region has 14 residues. CDR3 coding DNA: TGTGCCAGCAGTGCTGGACTAGGACAAGAGACCCAGTACTTC. Amino acid sequence: CASSAGLGQETQYF.

This clonotype showed up just once. This sequence joins TRBV3-1 and TRBJ2-3, with a tentative D call TRBD2 (6 bases). Looked up from germline, CDR1 is LGHDT and CDR2 is YNNKEL (reference sequence). V was clipped by 2 bases and J by 0 bases, with 12 bases between them. The CDR3 spans 16 residues. CDR3 DNA sequence: TGTGCCAGCAGCCAAAGGGCCGGGAGTAGCACAGATACGCAGTATTTT. As protein: CASSQRAGSSTDTQYF.

The sample holds a few counts of this clonotype. V gene TRBV2 combines with J gene TRBJ2-5, with D perhaps matching TRBD1 (7 bases). With 8 bases removed from V and 4 bases from J, the gap between germline ends came to 14 bases. Germline V CDR1 and CDR2: SNHLY, FYNNEI. The CDR3 extends over 13 amino acids. The CDR3 reads CASRTQGGETQYF. The DNA of the CDR3 is TGTGCCAGCCGTACTCAGGGGGGAGAGACCCAGTACTTC.

This clonotype has just a few counts. This rearrangement joins TRBV5-1 to TRBJ2-1, with D tentatively TRBD1 (5 bases). Germline V gives CDR1 SGHRS, CDR2 YFSETQ. Trimming took off 3 bases at V and 0 bases at J, with 19 bases between the two ends. The CDR3 extends over 18 amino acids. The CDR3, as DNA: TGCGCCAGCAGCTCAAGCGCCGTAACAGGAAACTCCTACAATGAGCAGTTCTTC. Protein: CASSSSAVTGNSYNEQFF.

The V call is TRBV5-5, the J call TRBJ1-6; 8 bases line up with TRBD1. Losses at the gene ends were 0 bases for V and 1 base for J; bases not matched to a gene: 3. The germline V gene has CDR1 SGHKS and CDR2 YYEKEE (reference sequence). The CDR3 contains 17 residues. The CDR3 spells CASSLGRGLSYNSPLHF. In DNA form, the CDR3 reads TGTGCCAGCAGCTTGGGCAGGGGGCTATCCTATAATTCACCCCTCCACTTT.

This clonotype showed up just a few times. The chain recombines TRBV10-3 with TRBJ1-2; D not resolved. Germline V CDR1 and CDR2: ENHRY, SYGVKD. The CDR3 loop spans 13 amino acids. The V end was cut by 0 bases, the J end by 5 bases, with 7 bases between. CDR3 in amino acids: CAISESGSYGYTF. The CDR3 nucleotides read TGTGCCATCAGTGAGTCCGGAAGTTATGGCTACACCTTC.

This clonotype was detected only a few times. The chain couples TRBV6-2 or TRBV6-3 to TRBJ2-1; possible D gene TRBD2, 5 bases. The CDR3 spans 15 residues. The V gene lost 1 base and the J gene lost 0 bases, with 7 bases spanning the gap. Germline V CDR1 and CDR2: MNHEY, SVGEGT. The CDR3 loop is CASSYWESSYNEQFF. The CDR3 DNA is TGTGCCAGCAGTTACTGGGAGAGCTCCTACAATGAGCAGTTCTTC.

This clonotype was detected only a few times. The chain links TRBV10-3 to TRBJ1-2; D is perhaps TRBD1 (5 bases). V lost 9 bases and J 1 base, leaving 18 bases between the germline ends. Germline V lookup: CDR1 ENHRY, CDR2 SYGVKD. The CDR3 totals 15 residues. The CDR3 region is CAIGFGLTVNYGYTF. The CDR3 DNA reads TGTGCCATTGGCTTTGGGTTGACAGTTAACTATGGCTACACCTTC.

J is TRBJ2-7 and V is TRBV7-2; D remains unclear. The germline gives CDR1 SGHTA, CDR2 FQGNSA. V was shortened by 1 base and J by 3 bases, with 10 bases between the two germline ends. The CDR3 is made up of 14 amino acids. The CDR3 is CASSLDLGHYEQYF. CDR3 DNA sequence: TGTGCCAGCAGCTTAGATCTGGGTCACTACGAGCAGTACTTC.

This clonotype was detected only a few times. The chain uses TRBV6-1 and TRBJ2-4; no definite D call. Germline V gene lookup returns CDR1 MNHNS and CDR2 SASEGT. V dropped 2 bases and J dropped 1 base, with 6 bases sitting between them. The CDR3 is made up of 14 amino acids. The CDR3 protein is CASSEPTAKNIQYF. The CDR3 DNA sequence: TGTGCCAGCAGTGAACCTACTGCCAAAAACATTCAGTACTTC.

This clonotype was counted only a few times. The chain has TRBV18 and TRBJ2-7; possibly TRBD1 or TRBD2 for D (5 bases each). V was shortened by 0 bases and J by 3 bases, with 24 bases between the two germline ends. Germline CDR1 KGHSH, CDR2 LQKENI. CDR3 length: 19 amino acids. The CDR3 reads CASSPPASWMGVTVYEQYF. The DNA of the CDR3 is TGTGCCAGCTCACCACCGGCGTCTTGGATGGGGGTCACGGTCTACGAGCAGTACTTC. The full variable domain, its missing parts supplied by reference TRBV18 and TRBJ2-7, is NAGVMQNPRHLVRRRGQEARLRCSPMKGHSHVYWYRQLPEEGLKFMVYLQKENIIDESGMPKERFSAEFPKEGPSILRIQQVVRGDSAAYFCASSPPASWMGVTVYEQYFGPGTRLTVT.

The genes are TRBV20-1 and TRBJ2-5; the match to TRBD2 covers 13 bases. Germline loops: CDR1 DFQATT, CDR2 SNEGSKA (reference sequence). V shed 6 bases and J 4 bases; nucleotides not matched to a gene: 5. The CDR3 has 14 residues. CDR3 nucleotide sequence: TGCAGTGCCACTAGCGGGAGGGATTCAGAGACCCAGTACTTC. Its protein product is CSATSGRDSETQYF.

The J gene is TRBJ2-1, the V gene TRBV29-1; possibly TRBD2 for D (6 bases). The CDR3 covers 12 residues. CDR1 and CDR2 (germline): SQVTM, ANQGSEA. The V gene lost 7 bases and the J gene lost 11 bases, with 18 bases spanning the gap. The DNA of the CDR3 is TGCAGCGCGTCGGGGGAGCAATATAAGCAGTTCTTC. It yields the protein CSASGEQYKQFF.

The chain is built from TRBV13 and TRBJ1-1; D may be TRBD1 (5 bases). In germline, CDR1 is PRHDT, CDR2 FYEKMQ (reference sequence). Between the trimmed V and J ends, which lost 5 bases and 2 bases, there was a span of 24 bases. This CDR3 has 18 amino acids. For the CDR3, the DNA is TGTGCCAGCAGCCTCCGGGAAGGGGCATTGGTCGGCAACACTGAAGCTTTCTTT. Amino acids: CASSLREGALVGNTEAFF.

The genes are TRBV20-1 and TRBJ1-5; maybe TRBD1 (5 bases). The germline gives CDR1 DFQATT, CDR2 SNEGSKA (reference sequence). The CDR3 length is 13 residues. V lost 1 base, J lost 11 bases, and 15 bases lay in between. The DNA for the CDR3 is TGCAGTGCTAGAGGAAGAGAGGGGAGTGCCCAGCATTTT. Protein product: CSARGREGSAQHF.

The sample holds a few counts of this clonotype. This may stem from a read error, because a much larger clone lies one nucleotide away. This chain connects TRBV4-1 to TRBJ2-7, with D tentatively TRBD1 or TRBD2 (5 bases each). This CDR3 spans 13 amino acids. Germline CDR1 reads MGHRA; CDR2 reads YSYEKL. Between the trimmed V and J ends, which lost 4 bases and 5 bases, there was a span of 12 bases. CDR3: CASSLRGIDEQYF. DNA of the CDR3: TGCGCCAGCAGCCTCCGGGGCATAGACGAGCAGTACTTC.

The rearrangement uses TRBV29-1 and TRBJ2-1; 10 positions match TRBD2. Unmatched junction bases numbered 4, after V lost 5 bases and J lost 6 bases. The CDR3 spans 13 residues. Germline CDR1 is SQVTM and CDR2 is ANQGSEA. CDR3 in DNA: TGCAGCGTTCTAGCGGGAGAGGCCAATGAGCAGTTCTTC. Its translation is CSVLAGEANEQFF.

This clonotype occurred a few times. The chain uses TRBV20-1 and TRBJ2-1; D unresolved. The CDR3 extends over 11 amino acids. Germline loops: CDR1 DFQATT, CDR2 SNEGSKA (reference sequence). CDR3 DNA sequence: TGCAGCCGAGTCCGGTCCGCTGAGCAGTTCTTC. Its protein is CSRVRSAEQFF.

In this sample, this clonotype turned up a few times. The rearrangement links TRBV20-1 to TRBJ2-7, with D perhaps assigned TRBD1 or TRBD2 (6 bases each). CDR1 and CDR2 (germline): DFQATT, SNEGSKA (reference sequence). This CDR3 spans 16 amino acids. V lost 1 base to trimming and J lost 0 bases, with 16 bases between them. The CDR3 loop is CSARGHIGGSSYEQYF. In DNA, the CDR3 is TGCAGTGCTAGAGGGCACATAGGGGGGAGCTCCTACGAGCAGTACTTC.

V gene TRBV19 combines with J gene TRBJ2-3, with D possibly being TRBD1 or TRBD2 (5 bases each). This CDR3 is built from 14 residues. V lost 1 base, J lost 6 bases, and 11 bases lay in between. CDR1 LNHDA and CDR2 SQIVND come from the germline V gene (reference sequence). Here the CDR3 DNA reads TGTGCCAGTAGTATAGCGGGGACCCTCGATACGCAGTATTTT. It is translated as CASSIAGTLDTQYF.

The chain is built from TRBV25-1 and TRBJ2-5; TRBD2 agrees at 15 bases. With the DNA end fitting TRBJ2-7 better, the J assignment may be wrong. The germline V gene encodes CDR1 MGHDK and CDR2 SYGVNS. The CDR3 covers 15 residues. In DNA form, the CDR3 reads TGTGCCAGCAGACGGGGACTAGCGGGAGGCTACGAGCAGTACTTC. Encoded protein: CASRRGLAGGYEQYF.

The gene calls are TRBV4-3 and TRBJ2-5; D is possibly TRBD1 (6 bases). The CDR3 length is 15 residues. Per the germline V gene, CDR1 is LGHNA and CDR2 is YSLEER. The V end lost 1 base, the J end lost 5 bases, and 14 bases lay between the germline ends. The CDR3 region has the DNA TGCGCCAGCAGCCAAGCGAAACAGGGCGGTGAGACCCAGTACTTC. Protein: CASSQAKQGGETQYF.

This chain connects TRBV4-1 to TRBJ2-7, with 9 bases fitting TRBD2. Per germline, CDR1 MGHRA and CDR2 YSYEKL. The J segment lost 0 bases and the V segment lost 1 base, leaving 4 bases of the junction unmatched. The CDR3 covers 16 residues. Here the CDR3 DNA reads TGCGCCAGCAGCCAAGCGGCGGGGGGGAGCTCCTACGAGCAGTACTTC. Amino acids: CASSQAAGGSSYEQYF.

This clonotype was counted only a few times. The chain uses TRBV2 and TRBJ2-7; no clear D gene. This CDR3 is built from 13 residues. Trimming shortened V by 4 bases and J by 3 bases, and 10 bases separated the two germline ends. CDR1 and CDR2 (germline): SNHLY, FYNNEI. The CDR3 DNA sequence: TGTGCCAGCAGTGCCGGCGCGAACTACGAGCAGTACTTC. Translation: CASSAGANYEQYF.

V and J are TRBV29-1 and TRBJ2-1, with D unresolved. CDR3 length: 14 amino acids. V was trimmed by 3 bases and J by 1 base, leaving 10 bases between them. Germline V gene lookup returns CDR1 SQVTM and CDR2 ANQGSEA. CDR3 region: CSVELVRSYNEQFF. CDR3 nucleotides: TGCAGCGTTGAGCTAGTTAGGTCCTACAATGAGCAGTTCTTC.

The chain uses TRBV20-1 and TRBJ2-3, with TRBD2 as a possible D gene (5 bases). V lost 0 bases to trimming and J lost 10 bases, with 17 bases between them. CDR1 is DFQATT, CDR2 SNEGSKA, per germline (reference sequence). This CDR3 is 14 amino acids long. The chain's CDR3 is CSARDPKGRGPQYF. The DNA of the CDR3 is TGCAGTGCTAGAGATCCGAAGGGCCGGGGTCCGCAGTATTTT.

This clonotype has a single count. The chain couples TRBV5-4 to TRBJ2-7, with D hard to call. V was trimmed by 3 bases and J by 3 bases, leaving 19 bases between them. The germline V gene has CDR1 SGHNT and CDR2 YYREEE (reference sequence). The CDR3 extends over 16 amino acids. DNA for the CDR3: TGTGCCAGCAGCTCGACACCACAAAGGGAAGTCTACGAGCAGTACTTC. Translating it yields CASSSTPQREVYEQYF.